The source of this T cell receptor (beta chain) is a study of blood T cell repertoires in COVID-19. Per the germline V gene, CDR1 is SGHRS and CDR2 is YFSETQ. V dropped 4 bases and J dropped 4; count of bases not matched to a gene: 8. This CDR3 is built from 15 residues. Authors' analysis steps: The assay estimated nucleated cells by amplifying reference gene primers. TCRdb's copy holds only in-frame clones and misses some; the assay was immunoSEQ multiplex PCR. The V and J calls and clone size were taken over from that table, and D and trimming were inferred from the DNA. The data show 150,000 to 200,000 clones, 78% seen once.

Sequencing was carried out using peripheral blood. The origin of this receptor is a woman older than 75 with acute or convalescent COVID-19. The chain uses TRBV5-1 and TRBJ2-5; 9 bases are a match to TRBD1. CDR3 sequence: CASSIGTGSLETQYF. CDR3 DNA sequence: TGCGCCAGCAGCATCGGGACAGGGAGTTTAGAGACCCAGTACTTC.